The source of this T cell receptor beta chain is a study of T cell responses to AZD1222 COVID-19 vaccine. Study observations and caveats: Nearly half of the spike-specific TCRs reportedly recognize variant regions that carry no mutations. Baseline seropositivity characterized only a handful of AZD1222 recipients. Clonal diversity may have been underestimated, and the donors were mostly white British, with more females than males.

As to this clone: Its antigen is not known.

This CDR3 is 18 amino acids long. The V gene lost 3 bases and the J gene lost 1 base, with 21 bases spanning the gap. The germline gives CDR1 MNHNS, CDR2 SASEGT. Sequenced by immunoSEQ multiplex PCR; TCRdb stores in-frame clones only, minus some. Counted here are under 200,000 clones, roughly 90% occurring once; the ten biggest clones make up about 4.5%. The source was peripheral blood, collected 28 days after the second AZD1222 dose. This TCR was recovered from an adult who received the AZD1222 COVID-19 vaccine. The chain employs TRBV6-1 and TRBJ1-1, with D unclear. Here the CDR3 DNA reads TGTGCCAGCAGTGAGACGGGCTGGGCAATTGGAAGGAACACTGAAGCTTTCTTT. It codes for CASSETGWAIGRNTEAFF.